A selection of T cell receptor beta chains follows, all from one sample in a study of OX40 agonist ivuxolimab in advanced cancers. Profiling relied on immunoSEQ multiplex PCR, and the TCRdb table lists in-frame clones only, not all of them. The sample shows approximately 12,000 clones, 65% to 80% of them seen only once. Sequences were derived from CD4+ or CD8+ T cells sorted from blood, sampled in a trial of the OX40 agonist ivuxolimab. These receptors all come from an adult with an advanced solid tumor such as melanoma, head and neck, liver or kidney cancer. Both conserved end residues are part of each CDR3. Fields, in order: V gene, clone size, D gene, CDR3 length, J gene, CDR3 protein, CDR3 DNA. D genes are given only for firm matches. Clone size is not always given. Where it is, it says once, few, many or a class for expanded clones.

v_call: TRBV4-1; clone_size: .; d_call: TRBD1; cdr3_length: 14; j_call: TRBJ1-1; cdr3_aa: CASSQAGGKTEAFF; cdr3_nt: TGCGCCAGCAGCCAAGCAGGGGGCAAGACTGAAGCTTTCTTT
v_call: TRBV27; clone_size: .; d_call: .; cdr3_length: 11; j_call: TRBJ2-5; cdr3_aa: CASSLSGTQYF; cdr3_nt: TGTGCCAGCAGTTTATCGGGGACCCAGTACTTC
v_call: TRBV10-3; clone_size: .; d_call: .; cdr3_length: 14; j_call: TRBJ2-2; cdr3_aa: CAISGQENTGELFF; cdr3_nt: TGTGCCATCAGTGGTCAGGAGAACACCGGGGAGCTGTTTTTT
v_call: TRBV4-2; clone_size: once; d_call: .; cdr3_length: 13; j_call: TRBJ1-2; cdr3_aa: CASSLNPTESYTF; cdr3_nt: TGTGCCAGCAGCCTAAATCCGACGGAGAGCTACACCTTC
v_call: TRBV7-6; clone_size: .; d_call: .; cdr3_length: 13; j_call: TRBJ2-1; cdr3_aa: CASSLELYNEQFF; cdr3_nt: TGTGCCAGCAGCTTAGAGCTATACAATGAGCAGTTCTTC
v_call: TRBV6-1; clone_size: few; d_call: TRBD2; cdr3_length: 15; j_call: TRBJ2-7; cdr3_aa: CASLNSASGTYEQYF; cdr3_nt: TGTGCCAGCCTAAATTCGGCTAGCGGGACCTACGAGCAGTACTTC
v_call: TRBV19; clone_size: .; d_call: TRBD2; cdr3_length: 16; j_call: TRBJ2-1; cdr3_aa: CASSILLAGGGNEQFF; cdr3_nt: TGTGCCAGTAGTATCCTTCTAGCGGGAGGAGGGAATGAGCAGTTCTTC
v_call: TRBV25-1; clone_size: .; d_call: TRBD1; cdr3_length: 16; j_call: TRBJ2-7; cdr3_aa: CASSVGQGARGGEQYF; cdr3_nt: TGTGCCAGCAGTGTCGGACAGGGGGCCCGGGGTGGGGAGCAGTACTTC
v_call: TRBV6-5; clone_size: .; d_call: .; cdr3_length: 13; j_call: TRBJ2-7; cdr3_aa: CASRPDPPYEQYF; cdr3_nt: TGTGCCAGCCGCCCCGACCCCCCGTACGAGCAGTACTTC
v_call: TRBV5-5; clone_size: .; d_call: TRBD1; cdr3_length: 15; j_call: TRBJ2-1; cdr3_aa: CASRIRDSSYNEQFF; cdr3_nt: TGTGCCAGCAGGATCCGGGACAGCTCCTACAATGAGCAGTTCTTC
v_call: TRBV27; clone_size: .; d_call: .; cdr3_length: 14; j_call: TRBJ2-2; cdr3_aa: CASSLQGLAGELFF; cdr3_nt: TGTGCCAGCAGTTTACAGGGCCTAGCCGGGGAGCTGTTTTTT
v_call: TRBV5-6; clone_size: once; d_call: .; cdr3_length: 16; j_call: TRBJ2-7; cdr3_aa: CASSLGAGTYSYEQYF; cdr3_nt: TGTGCCAGCAGCTTGGGGGCCGGGACATACTCCTACGAGCAGTACTTC
v_call: TRBV27; clone_size: .; d_call: .; cdr3_length: 14; j_call: TRBJ2-3; cdr3_aa: CASSIVKATDTQYF; cdr3_nt: TGTGCCAGCAGTATTGTCAAGGCCACAGATACGCAGTATTTT